The source of this T cell receptor (beta chain) is a study of graft-versus-host responses after intestinal transplantation. The CDR3 covers 16 residues. Germline CDR1 is MNHEY and CDR2 is SVGAGI. With V trimmed by 4 bases and J by 0 bases, 4 bases remained unmatched. A word on this clone: Its antigen is as yet unknown.

Clones were sequenced by immunoSEQ multiplex PCR, and TCRdb holds only the in-frame ones, with some missing. The sample consists of some 90,000 clones, roughly 92% of them appearing once. This sequence was found in a human donor who received an intestinal transplant. The sequences come from unstimulated CD4+ T cells sorted from spleen or lymph node cells, collected before intestinal transplant. The chain links TRBV6-5 to TRBJ2-3; 10 bases match TRBD2. The CDR3 region has the DNA TGTGCCAGCAGTTCCCGGACTAGCGGAAGCACAGATACGCAGTATTTT. This translates into CASSSRTSGSTDTQYF.